One T cell receptor beta chain is described in this entry. The target antigen is unknown. This record comes from a study of cytomegalovirus exposure and HLA in healthy donors. General study findings and limits: While the bulk of TCR sequences proved rare, some public TCRs turned up in many donors. Earlier analysis yielded a pattern in which most TCR beta V segments were productive about 90% or about 30% of the time.

The PCR made use of 60 Vbeta and 13 Jbeta primers. The assay was immunoSEQ multiplex PCR, and TCRdb's table has in-frame clones only and misses some. The data show fewer than 250,000 clones, over 75% seen once. The V segment lost 4 bases and the J segment 0 bases; nucleotides outside the gene matches: 6. The CDR3 is made up of 15 amino acids. Germline V CDR1 and CDR2: SGHDT, YYEEEE. The source material was PBMCs. The sequence derives from a young man in good health and CMV-seronegative. This chain joins TRBV5-6 and TRBJ2-5; 7 nucleotides match TRBD1. The CDR3 reads CASSTKTGYQETQYF. CDR3 DNA: TGTGCCAGCAGCACGAAGACAGGGTACCAAGAGACCCAGTACTTC.